Below are 5 T cell receptor beta chains sequenced from a single sample in a study of a mutant IDH1 vaccine in newly diagnosed glioma. Clones were sequenced by immunoSEQ multiplex PCR, and TCRdb holds only the in-frame ones, with some missing. The data contain about 68,000 clones, about four fifths of them singletons. No antigen has been assigned to these receptors. Time point here: week 35, safety follow-up. The vaccine gave 300 ug of a 20-mer mutant IDH1 peptide subcutaneously per dose. The sample was PBMCs, taken from a glioma patient whose treatment included an IDH1 peptide vaccine. All receptors derive from a man aged 18-30 years with glioma.

The chain carries TRBV27 and TRBJ1-1; D is unresolved. CDR3 length: 12 amino acids. Germline V gene data show CDR1 as MNHEY and CDR2 as SMNVEV (reference sequence). V was cut by 5 bases and J by 4 bases, with 8 bases left in between. The DNA of the CDR3 is TGTGCCAGCAGTCCACGGGGCACTGAAGCTTTCTTT. Its translation is CASSPRGTEAFF.

This clone was seen a few times. The chain employs TRBV5-4 and TRBJ1-2; D call uncertain. The germline gives CDR1 SGHNT, CDR2 YYREEE (reference sequence). Trimming left V 4 bases short and J 4 bases short, with 8 bases between. The CDR3 sequence is 12 residues long. The CDR3 loop reads CASSEEGYGYTF. CDR3 coding DNA: TGTGCCAGCAGCGAAGAGGGCTATGGCTACACCTTC.

The CDR3 reads CASSLGGAGLLYEQYF. DNA of the CDR3: TGTGCCAGCAGTTTGGGAGGAGCGGGGCTACTCTACGAGCAGTACTTC. This sequence joins TRBV28 and TRBJ2-7, with 7 bases matching TRBD2. The germline V gene encodes CDR1 MDHEN and CDR2 SYDVKM. The CDR3 totals 16 residues. The trim removed 3 bases at V and 3 bases at J, leaving 11 bases unmatched.

This clone was found a few times. This rearrangement joins TRBV7-2 to TRBJ1-2; a possible D gene is TRBD1 (6 bases). The CDR3 length is 14 residues. With 1 base removed from V and 7 bases from J, the gap between germline ends came to 13 bases. CDR1 SGHTA and CDR2 FQGNSA come from the germline V gene. CDR3 DNA: TGTGCCAGCAGCTTAGGGGCAGGGGCGAGTGGCTACACCTTC. Amino acids: CASSLGAGASGYTF.

V gene TRBV2 combines with J gene TRBJ1-4; D uncertain. Germline CDR1 and CDR2: SNHLY and FYNNEI. CDR3 length equals 12 residues. V was pared by 8 bases and J by 8 bases, with 12 bases between. The CDR3 region has the DNA TGTGCCAGCGGATTTTCAAGGGAAAAACTGTTTTTT. Residues: CASGFSREKLFF. Combining the CDR3 with reference TRBV2 and TRBJ1-4 gives the whole variable domain EPEVTQTPSHQVTQMGQEVILRCVPISNHLYFYWYRQILGQKVEFLVSFYNNEISEKSEIFDDQFSVERPDGSNFTLKIRSTKLEDSAMYFCASGFSREKLFFGSGTQLSVL.